The sequence of this T cell receptor (beta chain) was determined in a study of blood T cell repertoires in COVID-19. Study in general: From the United States, Italy and Spain came samples of acute and convalescent COVID-19. T cells, B-cell-depleted T cells, or PBMCs supplied cDNA or gDNA.

Authors' analysis steps: For nucleated cells, counts were estimated from reference gene primer amplification. Produced via immunoSEQ multiplex PCR; TCRdb's table is partial and in-frame only. That table furnishes V, J and clone size, whereas the DNA furnished D and trimming. Of 200,000 to 250,000 clones in the sample, around 90% were seen once. This clonotype was obtained from a woman between 18 and 29 years old who had recovered from COVID-19. The sequenced sample was peripheral blood.

In DNA form, the CDR3 reads TGTGCCACCAGCAGAGATCTGCAGGGGTTCTACAATGAGCAGTTCTTC. Its protein product is CATSRDLQGFYNEQFF. The V call is TRBV15, the J call TRBJ2-1; D perhaps matches TRBD1 (6 bases). Germline CDR1 is LNHNV and CDR2 is YYDKDF (reference sequence). Trimming cost V 0 bases and J 3 bases, with 12 bases left between them. The CDR3 loop spans 16 amino acids.